Following are 21 T cell receptor beta chains from one sample sequenced in a study of PD-L1 blockade in urothelial cancer. Profiled with immunoSEQ multiplex PCR; TCRdb holds only in-frame clones, not every one. The sample contains about 38,000 clones, 80% to 90% of which appear only once. Indicated time point: peripheral blood 6 weeks after treatment start. Sequencing used PBMCs, obtained around atezolizumab (anti-PD-L1) treatment. Every receptor here comes from a man between 60 and 75 years old with urothelial cancer.

V is TRBV11-2 and J is TRBJ2-5; weak D call: TRBD2 (6 bases). Germline assignment: CDR1 SGHAT and CDR2 FQNNGV. The CDR3 consists of 14 residues. V lost 5 bases and J lost 2, with 12 bases in between. The CDR3 coding sequence is TGTGCCAGCAGCCAGGTGGGGGGACAAGAGACCCAGTACTTC. This translates into CASSQVGGQETQYF.

The chain employs TRBV19 and TRBJ2-3; 9 bases match TRBD2. CDR3 length: 15 residues. With V trimmed by 4 bases and J by 4 bases, 6 bases remained unmatched. Germline V CDR1 and CDR2: LNHDA, SQIVND (reference sequence). DNA for the CDR3: TGTGCCAGTAGTACAGCGGGGGGCCTTTCAGATACGCAGTATTTT. Translation gives CASSTAGGLSDTQYF.

This chain links TRBV6-1 with TRBJ1-5; tentative D call: TRBD1 (6 bases). Trimming took 4 bases from V and 3 from J, leaving 13 bases between them. CDR3 length: 15 amino acids. In germline, CDR1 is MNHNS, CDR2 SASEGT. The CDR3 DNA reads TGTGCCAGCAGTGTAACCCGGGACACCAATCAGCCCCAGCATTTT. It yields the protein CASSVTRDTNQPQHF.

The J gene is TRBJ2-2, the V gene TRBV21-1; the D call of TRBD1 is as the table states it, not checked on the DNA. TRBV21-1 is an annotated pseudogene. CDR3 size: 11 residues. CDR3 sequence: CARQGAGELFF. CDR3 nucleotide sequence: TGTGCCCGACAGGGGGCCGGGGAGCTGTTTTTT.

The chain has TRBV5-1 and TRBJ2-7, with 9 bases aligning to TRBD2. Trimming at V came to 2 bases and at J to 6 bases, leaving 3 bases not matched to a gene. The CDR3 spans 13 residues. CDR1 is SGHRS and CDR2 is YFSETQ in the germline V gene. DNA of the CDR3: TGCGCCAGCAGCTTCGGGACTAGCTCCGAGCAGTACTTC. Protein: CASSFGTSSEQYF.

This chain joins TRBV5-1 and TRBJ1-2, with 9 bases fitting TRBD1. The length of the CDR3 is 16 residues. Trimming removed 5 bases from V and 4 bases from J; junction bases left unmatched: 12. Germline assignment: CDR1 SGHRS and CDR2 YFSETQ. In DNA, the CDR3 is TGCGCCAGCAGACCGGGACAGGGCCTCATGGGCTATGGCTACACCTTC. Amino acid sequence: CASRPGQGLMGYGYTF. The full variable domain, in which reference TRBV5-1 and TRBJ1-2 provide the parts outside the CDR3, is KAGVTQTPRYLIKTRGQQVTLSCSPISGHRSVSWYQQTPGQGLQFLFEYFSETQRNKGNFPGRFSGRQFSNSRSEMNVSTLELGDSALYLCASRPGQGLMGYGYTFGSGTRLTVV.

The rearrangement uses TRBV5-1 and TRBJ2-2; TRBD1 might be the D (5 bases). Between the trimmed V and J ends, which lost 0 bases and 2 bases, there was a span of 11 bases. Per the germline V gene, CDR1 is SGHRS and CDR2 is YFSETQ. This CDR3 comprises 16 residues. In DNA form, the CDR3 reads TGCGCCAGCAGCTTGGTTAGACAGATCAACACCGGGGAGCTGTTTTTT. It is translated as CASSLVRQINTGELFF.

The rearrangement uses TRBV5-1 and TRBJ1-6; 9 bases agree with TRBD1. CDR3 length: 16 amino acids. The J segment lost 1 base and the V segment lost 5 bases, leaving 4 bases of the junction unmatched. Germline V gene data show CDR1 as SGHRS and CDR2 as YFSETQ. In DNA form, the CDR3 reads TGCGCCAGCAGATCCGGGACAGGGTCCTATAATTCACCCCTCCACTTT. Translating it yields CASRSGTGSYNSPLHF.

The chain links TRBV10-3 to TRBJ1-1, with a weak D call TRBD1 (6 bases). Trimming removed 4 bases at V and 1 base at J, with 7 bases between. The CDR3 has 13 residues. From germline, CDR1 is ENHRY and CDR2 SYGVKD. In DNA form, the CDR3 reads TGTGCCATCAGTGTGACAGGGAACACTGAAGCTTTCTTT. Protein: CAISVTGNTEAFF.

The gene calls are TRBV7-6 and TRBJ2-5; 9 bases fit TRBD2. Germline-derived CDR1 and CDR2 are SGHVS and FNYEAQ. The CDR3 is 16 residues long. J was trimmed by 4 bases and V by 0 bases; bases with no gene match: 6. As DNA, the CDR3 is TGTGCCAGCAGCTTAGCGGCGGGGGGGCCTGGAGAGACCCAGTACTTC. This codes for CASSLAAGGPGETQYF.

The chain is built from TRBV13 and TRBJ1-1, with TRBD1 identical over 7 bases. CDR1 and CDR2 (germline): PRHDT, FYEKMQ (reference sequence). CDR3 length: 15 amino acids. V was clipped by 6 bases and J by 2 bases; unmatched bases: 9. CDR3 nucleotide sequence: TGTGCCAGCAGTTATTCGGACAGGAGAAACACTGAAGCTTTCTTT. Its translation: CASSYSDRRNTEAFF.

The chain combines TRBV18 with TRBJ2-3, with TRBD1 as a possible D gene (5 bases). CDR1 and CDR2 from the germline V gene are KGHSH and LQKENI. V lost 0 bases to trimming and J lost 2 bases, with 15 bases between them. The CDR3 consists of 17 residues. Written as DNA, the CDR3 is TGTGCCAGCTCACCACCGCTTGACAGCCACCACACAGATACGCAGTATTTT. Translating gives CASSPPLDSHHTDTQYF.

DNA for the CDR3: TGTGCCAGCAGAAAGGGGGCTGGTTACTATGGCTACACCTTC. Its protein is CASRKGAGYYGYTF. V and J are TRBV7-9 and TRBJ1-2; TRBD1 matches 7 bases. CDR1 is SEHNR, CDR2 FQNEAQ, per germline (reference sequence). The CDR3 sequence is 14 residues long. V was clipped by 6 bases and J by 3 bases; unmatched bases: 7.

This clone was found a few times. The J gene is TRBJ2-7, the V gene TRBV29-1; TRBD2 matches 9 bases. V was pared by 4 bases and J by 6 bases, with 7 bases of the junction left unmatched. CDR1 and CDR2 from the germline V gene are SQVTM and ANQGSEA. CDR3 size: 13 residues. CDR3 region: CSVVAGGPREQYF. CDR3 nucleotides: TGCAGCGTTGTGGCGGGGGGGCCCCGCGAGCAGTACTTC.

The chain carries TRBV5-1 and TRBJ2-7; a weak D match, TRBD2 (7 bases). V was clipped by 0 bases and J by 10 bases, with 17 bases between them. The CDR3 spans 14 residues. Germline V gives CDR1 SGHRS, CDR2 YFSETQ. Here the CDR3 DNA reads TGCGCCAGCAGCTTGGGGGAGGGGGGGAGTCCTCAGTACTTC. Its protein is CASSLGEGGSPQYF.

The chain uses TRBV5-1 and TRBJ2-6; a weak D match, TRBD2 (5 bases). Between the trimmed V and J ends, which lost 0 bases and 1 base, there was a span of 5 bases. CDR1 is SGHRS and CDR2 is YFSETQ in the germline V gene. CDR3 length: 15 residues. CDR3: CASSLAGSGANVLTF. As DNA, the CDR3 is TGCGCCAGCAGCTTGGCGGGGTCTGGGGCCAACGTCCTGACTTTC.

The rearrangement joins TRBV5-1 to TRBJ2-6; D not resolved. This CDR3 has 16 residues. Germline assignment: CDR1 SGHRS and CDR2 YFSETQ. Trimming stripped 4 bases from V and 0 bases from J, with 11 bases between. In DNA, the CDR3 is TGCGCCAGCAGCCCCCCCCGAGACTCTGGGGCCAACGTCCTGACTTTC. This codes for CASSPPRDSGANVLTF.

The chain links TRBV2 to TRBJ2-5; 9 bases are shared with TRBD1. Germline CDR1 SNHLY, CDR2 FYNNEI. The CDR3 spans 16 residues. V lost 0 bases and J lost 4; bases outside the gene matches: 6. The CDR3 reads CASSEAPQGAGETQYF. CDR3 DNA sequence: TGTGCCAGCAGTGAAGCGCCACAGGGGGCGGGAGAGACCCAGTACTTC.

The chain joins TRBV5-8 to TRBJ1-1; D gene unclear. Trimming left V 0 bases short and J 1 base short, with 7 bases between. This CDR3 comprises 14 residues. Germline V CDR1 and CDR2: SGHTS, YDEGEE. The CDR3 reads CASSLVAGNTEAFF. In nucleotides, the CDR3 is TGTGCCAGCAGCTTGGTTGCCGGGAACACTGAAGCTTTCTTT.

This chain joins TRBV9 and TRBJ1-6, with D perhaps matching TRBD1 (5 bases). V lost 4 bases, J lost 10 bases, and 18 bases lay in between. CDR3 length: 15 residues. Germline lookup yields CDR1 SGDLS and CDR2 YYNGEE. CDR3 sequence: CASSPTTGLGSPLHF. CDR3 in DNA: TGTGCCAGCAGCCCTACGACGGGACTGGGGTCACCCCTCCACTTT. Supplemented by reference TRBV9 and TRBJ1-6, the full variable domain reads DSGVTQTPKHLITATGQRVTLRCSPRSGDLSVYWYQQSLDQGLQFLIQYYNGEERAKGNILERFSAQQFPDLHSELNLSSLELGDSALYFCASSPTTGLGSPLHFGNGTRLTVT.

V is TRBV9 and J is TRBJ2-1, with 12 bases matching TRBD2. Per germline, CDR1 SGDLS and CDR2 YYNGEE. This CDR3 is 15 amino acids long. V trimming: 4 bases; J trimming: 5 bases; junction bases outside the gene matches: 4. DNA of the CDR3: TGTGCCAGCAGCCCTCGGACTAGCGGGGACAATGAGCAGTTCTTC. It yields the protein CASSPRTSGDNEQFF. Together with reference TRBV9 and TRBJ2-1, the CDR3 gives the full variable domain: DSGVTQTPKHLITATGQRVTLRCSPRSGDLSVYWYQQSLDQGLQFLIQYYNGEERAKGNILERFSAQQFPDLHSELNLSSLELGDSALYFCASSPRTSGDNEQFFGPGTRLTVL.